Listed below are T cell receptor beta chains from one sample, sequenced in a study of naive and memory T cell subsets. In TCRdb, the 5' RACE reads were re-called with MiXCR into one record per CDR3 protein. The table lists roughly 62,000 distinct CDR3 sequences, 7% to 8% of them singletons. The receptors shown here come from a female donor in good health. Each CDR3 is given without its conserved first and last residue. Clone size is stated in some rows and not others, as once, few, many or a class when expanded.

>TRBJ2-7|TRBV6-1|NA
ASSEATSKFSYEQY
>TRBJ2-3|TRBV6-6|NA
ASSYITGLGTDTQY
>TRBJ2-7|TRBV7-6|NA
ASSKTGSYEQY
>TRBJ2-1|TRBV6-5|many
ATSGNFPTYNEQF
>TRBJ1-1|TRBV3-1|many
ASSQAGGAF
>TRBJ2-7|TRBV10-3|few
AISDPGQGLYEQY
>TRBJ2-7|TRBV6-2/TRBV6-3|many
ASRDQGGEQY
>TRBJ1-2|TRBV20-1|many
SARGTGSSVSNYGYT
>TRBJ1-2|TRBV20-1|NA
SARVGGGYT
>TRBJ1-1|TRBV6-2/TRBV6-3|few
ASSPHVGTEAF
>TRBJ2-3|TRBV12-5|many
ASGPRNTDTQY
>TRBJ1-1|TRBV28|few
ASSFEDRPGRTF
>TRBJ1-1|TRBV29-1|many
SVATGLNTEAF
>TRBJ2-7|TRBV4-1|NA
ASSRAEGRESYEQY
>TRBJ1-2|TRBV28|many
ASSPQGGIGANYGYT
>TRBJ2-3|TRBV5-1|NA
ASSLDLAGSASTDTQY
>TRBJ2-1|TRBV4-2|few
ASSQLAGGSYNEQF